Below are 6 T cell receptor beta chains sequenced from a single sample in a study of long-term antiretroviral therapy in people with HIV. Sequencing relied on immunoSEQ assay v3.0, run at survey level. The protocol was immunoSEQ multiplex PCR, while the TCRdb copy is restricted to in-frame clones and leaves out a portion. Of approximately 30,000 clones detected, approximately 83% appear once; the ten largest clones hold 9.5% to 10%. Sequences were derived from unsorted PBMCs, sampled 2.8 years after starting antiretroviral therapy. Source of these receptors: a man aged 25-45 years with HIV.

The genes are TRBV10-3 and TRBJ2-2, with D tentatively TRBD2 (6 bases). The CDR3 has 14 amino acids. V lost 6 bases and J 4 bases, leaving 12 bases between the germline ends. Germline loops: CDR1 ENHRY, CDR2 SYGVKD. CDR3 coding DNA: TGTGCCATCAGCCGGGGGACGAGCACCGGGGAGCTGTTTTTT. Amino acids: CAISRGTSTGELFF.

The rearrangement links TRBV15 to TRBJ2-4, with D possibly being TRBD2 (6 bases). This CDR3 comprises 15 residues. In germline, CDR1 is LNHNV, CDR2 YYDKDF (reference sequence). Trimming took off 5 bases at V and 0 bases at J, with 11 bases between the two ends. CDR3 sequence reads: CATSPPAGAKNIQYF. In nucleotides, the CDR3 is TGTGCCACCAGCCCCCCAGCGGGAGCCAAAAACATTCAGTACTTC.

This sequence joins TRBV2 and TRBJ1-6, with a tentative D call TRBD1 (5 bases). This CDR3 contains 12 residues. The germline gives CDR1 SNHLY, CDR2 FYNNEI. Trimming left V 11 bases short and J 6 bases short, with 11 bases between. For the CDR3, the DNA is TGTGCCTCCCACGGGGGTAATTCACCCCTCCACTTT. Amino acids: CASHGGNSPLHF.

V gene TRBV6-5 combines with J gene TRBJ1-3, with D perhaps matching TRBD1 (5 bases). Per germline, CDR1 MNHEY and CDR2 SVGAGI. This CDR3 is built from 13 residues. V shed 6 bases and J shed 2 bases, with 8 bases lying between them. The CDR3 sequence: CASRAGTGNTIYF. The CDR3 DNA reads TGTGCCAGCAGGGCAGGGACTGGAAACACCATATATTTT.

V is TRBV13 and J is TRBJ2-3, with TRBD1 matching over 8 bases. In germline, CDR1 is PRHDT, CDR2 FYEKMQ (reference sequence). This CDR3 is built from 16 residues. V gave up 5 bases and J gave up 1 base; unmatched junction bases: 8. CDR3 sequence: CASSLDPGGRTDTQYF. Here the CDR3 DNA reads TGTGCCAGCAGCCTAGACCCAGGGGGCCGCACAGATACGCAGTATTTT. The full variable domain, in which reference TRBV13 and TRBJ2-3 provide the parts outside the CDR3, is AAGVIQSPRHLIKEKRETATLKCYPIPRHDTVYWYQQGPGQDPQFLISFYEKMQSDKGSIPDRFSAQQFSDYHSELNMSSLELGDSALYFCASSLDPGGRTDTQYFGPGTRLTVL.

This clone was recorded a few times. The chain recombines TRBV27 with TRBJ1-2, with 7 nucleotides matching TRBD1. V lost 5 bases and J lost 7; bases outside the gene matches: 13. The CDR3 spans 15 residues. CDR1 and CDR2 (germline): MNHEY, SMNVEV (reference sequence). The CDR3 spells CASSRQGSGMGGYTF. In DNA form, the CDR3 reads TGTGCCAGCAGTCGACAGGGTAGCGGGATGGGTGGCTACACCTTC.